One and the same sample provided the 22 T cell receptor beta chains below, sequenced in a study of blood T cell repertoires in COVID-19. Method: immunoSEQ multiplex PCR; TCRdb's copy keeps in-frame clones and lacks some. This sample has about 250,000 clones; roughly 83% occur once, and the top ten carry around 8.9%. Sequenced sample: peripheral blood. The receptors were gathered from an elderly man with acute or convalescent COVID-19.

V and J are TRBV28 and TRBJ2-7, with TRBD1 matching 11 bases. The CDR3 consists of 14 residues. V shed 8 bases and J 4 bases; nucleotides not matched to a gene: 7. CDR1 and CDR2 (germline): MDHEN, SYDVKM. CDR3 sequence (DNA): TGTGCCAGCCTTTCAGGGACAGGGGGTTACGAGCAGTACTTC. Its translation: CASLSGTGGYEQYF.

This clone was seen a few times. V is TRBV24-1 and J is TRBJ2-7; 10 positions agree with TRBD1. The CDR3 covers 16 residues. Losses at the gene ends were 0 bases for V and 7 bases for J; bases not matched to a gene: 8. Germline CDR1 and CDR2: KGHDR and SFDVKD. This chain's CDR3 is CATSDLPGQGITEQYF. The CDR3 nucleotides are TGTGCCACCAGTGATTTGCCGGGACAGGGGATTACGGAGCAGTACTTC.

The V gene is TRBV7-2, the J gene TRBJ2-6, with 7 bases lining up with TRBD2. The CDR3 covers 16 residues. Germline CDR1 reads SGHTA; CDR2 reads FQGNSA. With V trimmed by 5 bases and J by 2 bases, 6 bases remained unmatched. CDR3 DNA: TGTGCCAGCAGCGCCGTCGGGGGGACTGGGGCCAACGTCCTGACTTTC. It translates to CASSAVGGTGANVLTF.

This clone showed up just once. This chain joins TRBV5-1 and TRBJ1-5; possibly TRBD1 for D (6 bases). Per germline, CDR1 SGHRS and CDR2 YFSETQ. V was clipped by 0 bases and J by 6 bases, with 13 bases between them. CDR3 length: 15 amino acids. CDR3 sequence reads: CASSLDAGAGQPQHF. CDR3 in DNA: TGCGCCAGCAGCTTGGATGCGGGGGCGGGTCAGCCCCAGCATTTT.

The V call is TRBV7-2, the J call TRBJ1-4; weak D call: TRBD1 (5 bases). Germline CDR1 reads SGHTA; CDR2 reads FQGNSA. There are 15 residues in the CDR3. V lost 1 base, J lost 3 bases, and 9 bases lay in between. The CDR3 region is CASSLVGLANEKLFF. Here the CDR3 DNA reads TGTGCCAGCAGCTTAGTGGGACTGGCTAATGAAAAACTGTTTTTT.

This clone has a handful of counts. The chain uses TRBV18 and TRBJ2-1, with TRBD2 identical over 8 bases. CDR1 is KGHSH, CDR2 LQKENI, per germline. This CDR3 spans 17 amino acids. The V and J ends lost 2 bases and 7 bases, in that order; junction bases with no gene match: 13. Here the CDR3 reads CASSPSLLGGRSNEQFF. In DNA form, the CDR3 reads TGTGCCAGCTCACCAAGTCTCTTGGGCGGGAGGTCGAATGAGCAGTTCTTC.

The chain uses TRBV7-9 and TRBJ1-1; D possibly corresponds to TRBD1 (6 bases). Germline V gene sequence: CDR1 SEHNR, CDR2 FQNEAQ (reference sequence). CDR3 length: 16 residues. The V end was cut by 4 bases, the J end by 0 bases, with 15 bases between. In DNA form, the CDR3 reads TGTGCCAGCAGCTCACCTTTTAACAGGGTGAACACTGAAGCTTTCTTT. Amino acid sequence: CASSSPFNRVNTEAFF.

This chain uses TRBV5-1 with TRBJ2-1; 9 positions match TRBD2. CDR3 length: 15 amino acids. Per the germline V gene, CDR1 is SGHRS and CDR2 is YFSETQ. The J segment lost 7 bases and the V segment lost 0 bases, leaving 5 bases of the junction unmatched. This CDR3 is CASSLGGGAMNEQFF. The CDR3 region has the DNA TGCGCCAGCAGCTTGGGCGGGGGGGCAATGAATGAGCAGTTCTTC.

CDR3: CASSSTSGNTGELFF. CDR3 in DNA: TGCGCCAGCTCGTCGACTAGCGGCAACACCGGGGAGCTGTTTTTT. This sequence joins TRBV5-1 and TRBJ2-2, with 9 bases identical to TRBD2. Per germline, CDR1 SGHRS and CDR2 YFSETQ. V was pared by 7 bases and J by 2 bases, with 6 bases of the junction left unmatched. The CDR3 runs to 15 residues.

V is TRBV2 and J is TRBJ2-7; 10 nucleotides align to TRBD1. Germline V gene lookup returns CDR1 SNHLY and CDR2 FYNNEI. The V and J ends lost 6 bases and 6 bases, in that order; junction bases with no gene match: 20. This CDR3 is 18 amino acids long. The CDR3 region is CASRGIRQGASTSREQYF. In nucleotides, the CDR3 is TGTGCCAGCAGGGGTATAAGACAGGGGGCTTCGACTTCCCGCGAGCAGTACTTC. The entire variable domain, with the rest obtained from reference TRBV2 and TRBJ2-7, is as follows: EPEVTQTPSHQVTQMGQEVILRCVPISNHLYFYWYRQILGQKVEFLVSFYNNEISEKSEIFDDQFSVERPDGSNFTLKIRSTKLEDSAMYFCASRGIRQGASTSREQYFGPGTRLTVT.

This chain uses TRBV11-2 with TRBJ1-3; no firm D call. This CDR3 comprises 14 residues. V shed 7 bases and J shed 0 bases, with 10 bases lying between them. Germline lookup yields CDR1 SGHAT and CDR2 FQNNGV. CDR3 in DNA: TGTGCCAGCACCCCGGTGAACTCTGGAAACACCATATATTTT. Its protein is CASTPVNSGNTIYF.

The chain recombines TRBV28 with TRBJ2-7, with D perhaps TRBD2 (5 bases). CDR3 length: 15 residues. The germline gives CDR1 MDHEN, CDR2 SYDVKM. V was clipped by 6 bases and J by 5 bases, with 20 bases between them. The CDR3 DNA reads as TGTGCCAGCAGGTCGTCTGGGCCGGGATTTGACGAGCAGTACTTC. This encodes CASRSSGPGFDEQYF. The whole variable domain, remainder taken from reference TRBV28 and TRBJ2-7, is DVKVTQSSRYLVKRTGEKVFLECVQDMDHENMFWYRQDPGLGLRLIYFSYDVKMKEKGDIPEGYSVSREKKERFSLILESASTNQTSMYLCASRSSGPGFDEQYFGPGTRLTVT.

V and J are TRBV19 and TRBJ2-5, with unresolved D. Trimming cost V 6 bases and J 0 bases, with 8 bases left between them. Germline CDR1 reads LNHDA; CDR2 reads SQIVND (reference sequence). CDR3 size: 13 residues. The CDR3 protein is CASSLRYQETQYF. The CDR3 DNA reads TGTGCCAGTAGCCTCAGGTACCAAGAGACCCAGTACTTC.

The gene calls are TRBV7-2 and TRBJ1-2, with TRBD1 matching over 7 bases. Germline values: CDR1 SGHTA, CDR2 FQGNSA. This CDR3 has 13 residues. J lost 8 bases, V lost 3 bases, and 6 bases had no gene match. CDR3 coding DNA: TGTGCCAGCAGCTTCGAGGGGGCCCGCGGCTACACCTTC. The encoded protein is CASSFEGARGYTF.

The V and J genes are TRBV27 and TRBJ2-5; 12 nucleotides match TRBD2. The V segment lost 5 bases and the J segment 7 bases; nucleotides outside the gene matches: 11. The CDR3 covers 16 residues. From germline, CDR1 is MNHEY and CDR2 SMNVEV (reference sequence). The CDR3 DNA reads TGTGCCAGCAGTCCTCGGACTAGCGGGATCTTAGGGACCCAGTACTTC. Translated, it gives CASSPRTSGILGTQYF.

The rearrangement links TRBV6-5 to TRBJ1-5; maybe TRBD1 (5 bases). Germline-derived CDR1 and CDR2 are MNHEY and SVGAGI. The germline V and J ends were trimmed by 4 bases and 1 base, with 8 bases remaining between them. There are 14 residues in the CDR3. CDR3 DNA: TGTGCCAGCAGTTCTCAGGGAAGCAATCAGCCCCAGCATTTT. It yields the protein CASSSQGSNQPQHF.

This chain uses TRBV28 with TRBJ1-1; TRBD1 agrees at 7 bases. The CDR3 totals 13 residues. CDR1 and CDR2 from the germline V gene are MDHEN and SYDVKM. The V and J ends lost 3 bases and 6 bases, in that order; junction bases with no gene match: 4. The CDR3 DNA sequence: TGTGCCAGCAGTTTGACAGGGCGGGCTGAAGCTTTCTTT. Translated: CASSLTGRAEAFF.

The chain joins TRBV30 to TRBJ1-2; 10 bases align to TRBD1. CDR3 length equals 15 residues. V shed 2 bases, J shed 0 bases, and the junction held 3 bases outside the gene matches. Germline V gene data show CDR1 as GTSNPN and CDR2 as SVGIG (reference sequence). As DNA, the CDR3 is TGTGCCTGGAGTAAAGGGACAGGGGCTAACTATGGCTACACCTTC. Translation gives CAWSKGTGANYGYTF.

The rearrangement joins TRBV18 to TRBJ1-6; possible D gene TRBD1, 6 bases. V gave up 4 bases and J gave up 5 bases, with 15 bases separating them. Germline CDR1 reads KGHSH; CDR2 reads LQKENI. The CDR3 has 16 residues. Here the CDR3 reads CASSQQGTSDNSPLHF. CDR3 nucleotide sequence: TGTGCCAGCTCACAACAGGGCACCTCGGATAATTCACCCCTCCACTTT.

The chain joins TRBV19 to TRBJ1-5; tentatively, D is TRBD1 (5 bases). V was clipped by 9 bases and J by 0 bases, with 15 bases between them. Germline CDR1 LNHDA, CDR2 SQIVND (reference sequence). The CDR3 length is 15 residues. CDR3 DNA sequence: TGTGCCAGCCTAGGGAAGGGGTATAGCAATCAGCCCCAGCATTTT. Its translation is CASLGKGYSNQPQHF. The full variable domain, rest sourced from reference TRBV19 and TRBJ1-5, is DGGITQSPKYLFRKEGQNVTLSCEQNLNHDAMYWYRQDPGQGLRLIYYSQIVNDFQKGDIAEGYSVSREKKESFPLTVTSAQKNPTAFYLCASLGKGYSNQPQHFGDGTRLSIL.

The gene calls are TRBV11-2 and TRBJ2-1; D perhaps matches TRBD1 (5 bases). The CDR3 spans 13 residues. Germline V gene data show CDR1 as SGHAT and CDR2 as FQNNGV. Trimming stripped 1 base from V and 14 bases from J, with 15 bases between. CDR3 nucleotide sequence: TGTGCCAGCAGCTTAGGTCGGCAGGGTAGGAAGTTCTTC. This translates into CASSLGRQGRKFF.

This chain links TRBV24-1 with TRBJ2-3, with 10 bases that match TRBD1. Losses at the gene ends were 3 bases for V and 5 bases for J; bases not matched to a gene: 7. CDR1 and CDR2 from the germline V gene are KGHDR and SFDVKD. The CDR3 contains 16 residues. The CDR3 DNA reads TGTGCCACCAGTGATCCTCGGACAGGGGGAGGAGATACGCAGTATTTT. The encoded protein is CATSDPRTGGGDTQYF.